The 28 T cell receptor beta chains given below trace back to one sample, sequenced in a study of T-cell reconstitution after alpha-beta-depleted transplantation in children. Unique molecular identifiers were used in preparing the TCRbeta library. TCRdb reprocessed the PCR reads via MiXCR and lists one record per CDR3 protein. Of about 980,000 distinct CDR3 sequences detected, around 30% appear once; the ten largest clones hold 28%. This sample comprised PBMCs, mostly from graft donor cells, obtained 360 days after TCRalphabeta/CD19-depleted stem cell transplant. Receptors originate from a boy younger than two who had a stem cell transplant for SCID, so the T cells may come from the graft donor.

This clonotype was seen a few times. The chain links TRBV4-3 to TRBJ1-2, with D possibly TRBD1 on 6 matching bases. Between the trimmed V and J ends, which lost 3 bases and 5 bases, there was a span of 10 bases. The CDR3 covers 13 residues. Germline values: CDR1 LGHNA, CDR2 YSLEER. In DNA form, the CDR3 reads TGCGCCAGCAGCCAGATCAGGGGATATGGCTACACCTTC. It is translated as CASSQIRGYGYTF.

The chain is built from TRBV25-1 and TRBJ2-7; D perhaps matches TRBD2 (6 bases). Deletions cut 0 bases from V and 7 bases from J, with 25 bases between. Germline CDR1 is MGHDK and CDR2 is SYGVNS. The CDR3 is 18 amino acids. The CDR3 DNA reads as TGTGCCAGCAGTGAATATAACTCTTTGGGGGGACCCCTGAGGGAGCAGTACTTC. Translation: CASSEYNSLGGPLREQYF.

This clonotype was seen a handful of times. CDR3 region: CASSYRSGGPYNEQFF. Here the CDR3 DNA reads TGTGCCAGCAGTTACCGGAGCGGGGGGCCTTACAATGAGCAGTTCTTC. This chain joins TRBV6-5 and TRBJ2-1, with 9 bases fitting TRBD2. Germline assignment: CDR1 MNHEY and CDR2 SVGAGI. The V gene end was trimmed by 2 bases and the J gene end by 4 bases; junction bases not matched to a gene: 6. CDR3 length: 16 residues.

J is TRBJ2-7 and V is TRBV6-1; 7 nucleotides align to TRBD2. The CDR3 totals 15 residues. The ends lost 1 base at V and 0 bases at J; junction bases unmatched: 3. Germline values: CDR1 MNHNS, CDR2 SASEGT. CDR3 loop: CASSEGGGLSYEQYF. The CDR3 DNA follows: TGTGCCAGCAGTGAAGGCGGGGGACTCTCCTACGAGCAGTACTTC.

V gene TRBV4-1 combines with J gene TRBJ2-3; 8 positions match TRBD1. Germline lookup yields CDR1 MGHRA and CDR2 YSYEKL. This CDR3 has 14 amino acids. V lost 3 bases and J lost 8; bases outside the gene matches: 7. This chain's CDR3 is CASSHADRGGTQYF. The CDR3 region has the DNA TGCGCCAGCAGCCACGCCGACAGGGGAGGTACGCAGTATTTT.

The table lists this clonotype with a few counts. The chain couples TRBV6-2 or TRBV6-3 to TRBJ2-1; D call uncertain. Germline assignment: CDR1 MNHEY and CDR2 SVGEGT. This CDR3 spans 15 amino acids. V lost 4 bases and J 2 bases, leaving 12 bases between the germline ends. DNA of the CDR3: TGTGCCAGCAGTTTTCGGCCCAGGCCCTACAATGAGCAGTTCTTC. Residues: CASSFRPRPYNEQFF.

V usage is TRBV20-1 and J usage is TRBJ2-3, with TRBD2 identical over 10 bases. After removal of 0 bases from V and 2 bases from J, the junction contained 2 bases not matched to a gene. CDR3 length: 15 amino acids. CDR1 is DFQATT and CDR2 is SNEGSKA in the germline V gene (reference sequence). CDR3 sequence reads: CSARDTSGVTDTQYF. In DNA form, the CDR3 reads TGCAGTGCTAGAGATACTAGCGGGGTCACAGATACGCAGTATTTT.

The rearrangement joins TRBV7-6 to TRBJ1-1; D perhaps matches TRBD1 (5 bases). The CDR3 loop spans 16 amino acids. V was shortened by 3 bases and J by 1 base, with 15 bases between the two germline ends. CDR1 SGHVS and CDR2 FNYEAQ come from the germline V gene. This chain's CDR3 is CASSFGRRGPNTEAFF. In DNA, the CDR3 is TGTGCCAGCAGCTTTGGTCGGCGGGGACCGAACACTGAAGCTTTCTTT. The full variable domain, with the rest looked up from reference TRBV7-6 and TRBJ1-1, is GAGVSQSPRYKVTKRGQDVALRCDPISGHVSLYWYRQALGQGPEFLTYFNYEAQQDKSGLPNDRFSAERPEGSISTLTIQRTEQRDSAMYRCASSFGRRGPNTEAFFGQGTRLTVV.

Many counts were recorded for this clonotype. This chain joins TRBV20-1 and TRBJ2-1, with 8 nucleotides matching TRBD1. This CDR3 has 13 amino acids. Trimming removed 3 bases from V and 9 bases from J; junction bases left unmatched: 7. CDR1 DFQATT and CDR2 SNEGSKA come from the germline V gene (reference sequence). This CDR3 reads CSARPDRGAEQFF. DNA of the CDR3: TGCAGTGCTAGGCCCGACAGGGGTGCTGAGCAGTTCTTC.

Ten or more counts support this clonotype. J is TRBJ2-2 and V is TRBV29-1; D not certain. Germline assignment: CDR1 SQVTM and CDR2 ANQGSEA. V lost 5 bases and J 6 bases, leaving 10 bases between the germline ends. The CDR3 has 12 amino acids. The chain's CDR3 is CSVSAAAGELFF. The CDR3 region has the DNA TGCAGCGTTTCCGCCGCGGCCGGGGAGCTGTTTTTT.

The chain recombines TRBV5-1 with TRBJ2-4; TRBD1 matches at 7 bases. Trimming cost V 4 bases and J 1 base; bases outside gene matches: 8. In germline, CDR1 is SGHRS, CDR2 YFSETQ. The CDR3 has 16 residues. The CDR3 protein is CASSLDRVGAKNIQYF. In nucleotides, the CDR3 is TGCGCCAGCAGCCTCGACAGGGTAGGGGCCAAAAACATTCAGTACTTC.

The rearrangement uses TRBV2 and TRBJ2-2; 8 bases map to TRBD1. The CDR3 is 15 residues long. Losses at the gene ends were 3 bases for V and 6 bases for J; bases not matched to a gene: 6. CDR1 SNHLY and CDR2 FYNNEI come from the germline V gene. The CDR3 region has the DNA TGTGCCAGCAGTGACGACAGGGGTGGATCCGGGGAGCTGTTTTTT. This codes for CASSDDRGGSGELFF.

V and J are TRBV29-1 and TRBJ1-2, with a tentative D call TRBD1 (5 bases). This CDR3 region has 14 residues. Germline CDR1 and CDR2: SQVTM and ANQGSEA. Trimming cost V 2 bases and J 2 bases, with 12 bases left between them. The CDR3 coding sequence is TGCAGCGTTGAACCGGGACTGATCAACTATGGCTACACCTTC. It yields the protein CSVEPGLINYGYTF.

The sample holds a few counts of this clonotype. The chain has TRBV9 and TRBJ1-5, with D perhaps matching TRBD1 (5 bases). The germline V gene has CDR1 SGDLS and CDR2 YYNGEE. The V gene lost 2 bases and the J gene lost 3 bases, with 12 bases spanning the gap. CDR3 length equals 15 residues. CDR3 sequence (DNA): TGTGCCAGCAGCGTTGGGGTAGGGGTCAATCAGCCCCAGCATTTT. Amino acid sequence: CASSVGVGVNQPQHF.

A few counts support this clonotype. This chain links TRBV24-1 with TRBJ2-1; 15 nucleotides agree with TRBD2. V lost 5 bases, J lost 7 bases, and 11 bases stayed unmatched. The V gene's germline CDR1 is KGHDR and CDR2 SFDVKD. The CDR3 loop spans 18 amino acids. CDR3 protein: CATSAEGLAGGPRNEQFF. CDR3 in DNA: TGTGCCACCAGTGCCGAAGGACTAGCGGGGGGGCCTAGGAATGAGCAGTTCTTC.

The chain joins TRBV6-1 to TRBJ2-1; TRBD2 aligns across 10 bases. J lost 5 bases, V lost 3 bases, and 10 bases had no gene match. Looked up from germline, CDR1 is MNHNS and CDR2 is SASEGT. This CDR3 is 17 amino acids long. CDR3 sequence (DNA): TGTGCCAGCAGTGACATTGCGGGACTAGCGTTGGACAATGAGCAGTTCTTC. Protein product: CASSDIAGLALDNEQFF.

This clonotype was observed a few times. This rearrangement joins TRBV6-5 to TRBJ2-3, with TRBD1 matching over 9 bases. CDR3 length: 17 residues. The junction had 10 bases not matched to a gene; V was cut back by 2 bases and J by 4 bases. Germline assignment: CDR1 MNHEY and CDR2 SVGAGI. CDR3 amino acids: CASSYRTGTGYADTQYF. In DNA form, the CDR3 reads TGTGCCAGCAGTTACCGAACCGGGACAGGGTATGCAGATACGCAGTATTTT.

V is TRBV7-8 and J is TRBJ1-1, with a weak D call TRBD1 (6 bases). CDR3 size: 13 residues. CDR1 and CDR2 from the germline V gene are SGHVS and FQNEAQ. V shed 5 bases and J shed 8 bases, with 15 bases lying between them. This CDR3 reads CASSPRGRAEAFF. In DNA form, the CDR3 reads TGTGCCAGCAGCCCCAGGGGTAGAGCGGAAGCTTTCTTT.

This clonotype occurred many times. The chain's CDR3 is CASSLEDLTETQYF. CDR3 in DNA: TGCGCCAGCAGCTTGGAGGACCTCACAGAGACCCAGTACTTC. The rearrangement joins TRBV5-1 to TRBJ2-5; D is undetermined. Germline V gene data show CDR1 as SGHRS and CDR2 as YFSETQ. Trimming stripped 0 bases from V and 4 bases from J, with 10 bases between. CDR3 length equals 14 residues.

This clonotype was seen a few times. The chain joins TRBV15 to TRBJ2-5; TRBD2 agrees at 7 bases. V dropped 4 bases and J dropped 1; count of bases not matched to a gene: 3. The CDR3 runs 14 residues. Per the germline V gene, CDR1 is LNHNV and CDR2 is YYDKDF (reference sequence). Here the CDR3 DNA reads TGTGCCACCAGCACGGGACTAATCCAAGAGACCCAGTACTTC. It translates to CATSTGLIQETQYF.

This clonotype has just a few counts. The rearrangement links TRBV7-9 to TRBJ2-1; 7 bases align to TRBD1. Germline V gene sequence: CDR1 SEHNR, CDR2 FQNEAQ (reference sequence). CDR3 length: 13 amino acids. The ends lost 4 bases at V and 8 bases at J; junction bases unmatched: 5. CDR3 amino acids: CASSSTGVHEQFF. CDR3 DNA: TGTGCCAGCAGCTCAACAGGGGTCCATGAGCAGTTCTTC.

The V call is TRBV12-3 or TRBV12-4, the J call TRBJ1-1, with D maybe TRBD1 (5 bases). Trimming stripped 5 bases from V and 5 bases from J, with 15 bases between. The CDR3 totals 14 residues. CDR3 loop: CASSPQGPGTEAFF. The DNA of the CDR3 is TGTGCCAGCAGTCCCCAGGGACCTGGGACTGAAGCTTTCTTT.

The rearrangement links TRBV29-1 to TRBJ1-1; the match to TRBD1 covers 9 bases. CDR3 length equals 15 residues. Germline CDR1 is SQVTM and CDR2 is ANQGSEA. Trimming cost V 7 bases and J 3 bases; bases outside gene matches: 12. The DNA for the CDR3 is TGCAGCGGCTCCGGGACAGGGAGACCTGACACTGAAGCTTTCTTT. The encoded protein is CSGSGTGRPDTEAFF.

V gene TRBV5-6 combines with J gene TRBJ2-7; no reliable D call. The germline V and J ends were trimmed by 4 bases and 0 bases, with 11 bases remaining between them. The V gene's germline CDR1 is SGHDT and CDR2 YYEEEE. The CDR3 extends over 14 amino acids. The CDR3 bases are TGTGCCAGCAGCCCCCCAGAAGACTCCTACGAGCAGTACTTC. Protein sequence: CASSPPEDSYEQYF.

The rearrangement links TRBV3-1 to TRBJ1-2, with D unresolved. The germline gives CDR1 LGHDT, CDR2 YNNKEL (reference sequence). The CDR3 consists of 16 residues. V lost 1 base and J 4 bases, leaving 16 bases between the germline ends. The DNA for the CDR3 is TGTGCCAGCAGCCAAGTTGCCGGTCCCGGCGTCTATGGCTACACCTTC. This codes for CASSQVAGPGVYGYTF.

This chain links TRBV20-1 with TRBJ1-5; 7 bases line up with TRBD1. V lost 6 bases, J lost 3 bases, and 17 bases stayed unmatched. The CDR3 contains 17 residues. Germline V lookup: CDR1 DFQATT, CDR2 SNEGSKA (reference sequence). This chain's CDR3 is CSAQRDSGTWVNQPQHF. The CDR3 DNA sequence: TGCAGTGCCCAGAGGGACAGTGGGACGTGGGTCAATCAGCCCCAGCATTTT.

The rearrangement joins TRBV20-1 to TRBJ2-3, with 10 nucleotides matching TRBD2. Trimming cost V 6 bases and J 2 bases; bases outside gene matches: 20. CDR3 length: 19 amino acids. CDR1 DFQATT and CDR2 SNEGSKA come from the germline V gene (reference sequence). CDR3 nucleotides: TGCAGTGCACCCGTCCGCCTAGCGGGGGTGATGACTCACACAGATACGCAGTATTTT. Its protein is CSAPVRLAGVMTHTDTQYF.

CDR3 sequence reads: CASSEGDSLSGANVLTF. The CDR3 region has the DNA TGTGCCAGCAGCGAGGGGGACTCCCTCTCTGGGGCCAACGTCCTGACTTTC. V and J are TRBV7-9 and TRBJ2-6; the D call may be TRBD1 or TRBD2 (6 bases each). V was trimmed by 5 bases and J by 0 bases, leaving 14 bases between them. This CDR3 contains 17 residues. Germline V CDR1 and CDR2: SEHNR, FQNEAQ (reference sequence).